These 21 T cell receptor beta chains share one sample of origin, sequenced in a study of blood T cells in healthy people across ages. A sample-barcoded 5' primer and a J-beta primer mix were used in a second PCR of roughly 7 to 11 cycles. From the 5' RACE reads, TCRdb called clonotypes with MiXCR, one entry per CDR3 protein. The table shows 850,000 to 1,100,000 distinct CDR3 sequences, with roughly two fifths occurring only once. Specimen: blood. These receptors all come from a man between 18 and 35 years old in good health.

This chain uses TRBV4-3 with TRBJ1-5; no firm D call. The V gene's germline CDR1 is LGHNA and CDR2 YSLEER. The CDR3 has 15 amino acids. V shed 1 base and J shed 3 bases, with 10 bases lying between them. The CDR3 DNA sequence: TGCGCCAGCAGCCAAGTAAGAGGGTTCAATCAGCCCCAGCATTTT. Protein product: CASSQVRGFNQPQHF.

This CDR3 is CASRALAGFSTDTQYF. The CDR3 DNA sequence: TGTGCCAGCAGGGCACTAGCGGGCTTCAGCACAGATACGCAGTATTTT. The V gene is TRBV2, the J gene TRBJ2-3; 9 bases fit TRBD2. Germline V gene sequence: CDR1 SNHLY, CDR2 FYNNEI. The CDR3 contains 16 residues. Germline trimming cut 6 bases from V and 0 bases from J; bases unmatched to any gene: 7.

The J gene is TRBJ2-1, the V gene TRBV6-2 or TRBV6-3; TRBD2 matches 9 bases. The length of the CDR3 is 17 residues. After removal of 3 bases from V and 0 bases from J, the junction contained 6 bases not matched to a gene. Germline assignment: CDR1 MNHEY and CDR2 SVGEGT. The CDR3 region has the DNA TGTGCCAGCAGTTATCCTAGCGGGGCGAACTCCTACAATGAGCAGTTCTTC. Translating it yields CASSYPSGANSYNEQFF.

The rearrangement uses TRBV6-6 and TRBJ1-2, with TRBD1 as a possible D gene (5 bases). Between the trimmed V and J ends, which lost 0 bases and 6 bases, there was a span of 11 bases. The CDR3 loop spans 14 amino acids. Per the germline V gene, CDR1 is MNHNY and CDR2 is SVGAGI (reference sequence). The CDR3 here is CASSYSEIGDGYTF. Here the CDR3 DNA reads TGTGCCAGCAGTTACTCTGAAATAGGGGATGGCTACACCTTC.

The chain joins TRBV4-3 to TRBJ1-2, with D unresolved. Trimming removed 2 bases at V and 4 bases at J, with 14 bases between. The CDR3 has 15 amino acids. Germline V gene lookup returns CDR1 LGHNA and CDR2 YSLEER. The CDR3 coding sequence is TGCGCCAGCAGCCAAACCGGTCAGGCGAGCTATGGCTACACCTTC. It translates to CASSQTGQASYGYTF.

This clonotype turned up a few times. The rearrangement uses TRBV20-1 and TRBJ2-3; no clear D. The germline V and J ends were trimmed by 3 bases and 1 base, with 5 bases remaining between them. CDR3 length: 12 amino acids. Germline lookup yields CDR1 DFQATT and CDR2 SNEGSKA (reference sequence). The CDR3 region has the DNA TGCAGTGCTAGCCGCCGCACAGATACGCAGTATTTT. Residues: CSASRRTDTQYF.

This clonotype has at least ten counts. J is TRBJ2-7 and V is TRBV20-1; D not resolved. The V gene's germline CDR1 is DFQATT and CDR2 SNEGSKA (reference sequence). Between the trimmed V and J ends, which lost 0 bases and 6 bases, there was a span of 15 bases. The CDR3 extends over 14 amino acids. The CDR3 loop is CSAREARYGTEQYF. CDR3 bases: TGCAGTGCTAGAGAAGCGAGGTACGGCACCGAGCAGTACTTC.

Concerning this clonotype: A much larger clone lies a single base off, so this may be a read error. The V call is TRBV20-1, the J call TRBJ2-1; 8 bases map to TRBD1. The V gene end was trimmed by 3 bases and the J gene end by 5 bases; junction bases not matched to a gene: 15. Germline lookup yields CDR1 DFQATT and CDR2 SNEGSKA (reference sequence). This CDR3 spans 17 amino acids. The CDR3: CSASGPHRGSSHNEQFF. In DNA form, the CDR3 reads TGCAGTGCTAGTGGGCCACACAGGGGGTCATCCCACAATGAGCAGTTCTTC.

A word on this clonotype: One end of the junction does not line up with germline, which may come from a read error. V is TRBV5-4 and J is TRBJ1-5; 7 bases are a match to TRBD1. The CDR3 length is 14 residues. CDR1 and CDR2 from the germline V gene are SGHNT and YYREEE (reference sequence). The DNA of the CDR3 is TGTGTCAGCAGCTTCCAGGGGGGGAATCAGCCCCAGCATTTT. It yields the protein CVSSFQGGNQPQHF.

This clonotype was counted between two and nine times. The chain has TRBV7-2 and TRBJ2-3, with a weak D call TRBD2 (7 bases). The CDR3 runs 15 residues. Germline lookup yields CDR1 SGHTA and CDR2 FQGNSA. Trimming pared 0 bases from V and 5 bases from J, leaving 12 bases between. The CDR3 is CASSLAGGLKDTQYF. In DNA form, the CDR3 reads TGTGCCAGCAGCTTAGCGGGGGGGCTTAAAGATACGCAGTATTTT.

This clonotype was seen more than once but under ten times. V and J are TRBV5-1 and TRBJ2-7, with D unclear. V gave up 4 bases and J gave up 9 bases, with 20 bases separating them. This CDR3 region has 14 residues. Germline assignment: CDR1 SGHRS and CDR2 YFSETQ. CDR3 DNA: TGCGCCAGCAGCCAAGACATGGTTTACGATGGGCAGTACTTC. It encodes CASSQDMVYDGQYF.

A few counts support this clonotype. The chain recombines TRBV10-3 with TRBJ2-2; TRBD2 agrees at 7 bases. The germline V gene encodes CDR1 ENHRY and CDR2 SYGVKD. V trimming: 2 bases; J trimming: 2 bases; junction bases outside the gene matches: 5. This CDR3 region has 16 residues. CDR3 nucleotides: TGTGCCATCAGTGAGGAGGGGAGGGAAAACACCGGGGAGCTGTTTTTT. This translates into CAISEEGRENTGELFF.

CDR3: CATVGGPSYEQYF. The CDR3 DNA sequence: TGCGCCACCGTGGGGGGGCCCTCCTACGAGCAGTACTTC. V and J are TRBV10-2 and TRBJ2-7; tentative D call: TRBD2 (7 bases). The length of the CDR3 is 13 residues. Germline assignment: CDR1 WSHSY and CDR2 SAAADI. The V and J ends lost 10 bases and 0 bases respectively, with 13 bases between them.

V is TRBV4-2 and J is TRBJ2-1; TRBD1 agrees at 12 bases. The J segment lost 8 bases and the V segment lost 3 bases, leaving 8 bases of the junction unmatched. In germline, CDR1 is LGHNA, CDR2 YNFKEQ. The CDR3 totals 16 residues. In DNA form, the CDR3 reads TGTGCCAGCAGCCAGGGGGACAGGGGGCGCGTTGATGAGCAGTTCTTC. Its translation is CASSQGDRGRVDEQFF.

In this sample, this clonotype turned up a few times. The genes are TRBV7-2 and TRBJ2-4; D is uncertain. Germline CDR1 and CDR2: SGHTA and FQGNSA. V shed 5 bases and J shed 3 bases, with 11 bases lying between them. This CDR3 comprises 14 residues. In DNA, the CDR3 is TGTGCCAGCAGCCGCAATTGGGACAAAAACATTCAGTACTTC. Amino acid sequence: CASSRNWDKNIQYF.

The rearrangement uses TRBV4-1 and TRBJ2-4, with 8 bases aligning to TRBD2. V gave up 8 bases and J gave up 4 bases; unmatched junction bases: 10. The CDR3 loop spans 15 amino acids. Germline CDR1 reads MGHRA; CDR2 reads YSYEKL. In DNA, the CDR3 is TGCGCCAGCGGGAAAGCGGGGGCCAAGAAAAACATTCAGTACTTC. Translating gives CASGKAGAKKNIQYF.

This chain links TRBV6-1 with TRBJ2-7; TRBD1 matches 9 bases. This CDR3 has 15 residues. Germline CDR1 is MNHNS and CDR2 is SASEGT. Trimming took 3 bases from V and 0 from J; bases not matched to a gene: 3. The CDR3 DNA reads TGTGCCAGCAGTGATGAGACAGGGGGCTCCTACGAGCAGTACTTC. Its protein product is CASSDETGGSYEQYF.

This clonotype was counted many times. The chain combines TRBV9 with TRBJ2-1; D is uncertain. The CDR3 spans 13 residues. The germline V gene encodes CDR1 SGDLS and CDR2 YYNGEE. The V and J ends lost 3 bases and 0 bases respectively, with 4 bases between them. This chain's CDR3 is CASSGDSYNEQFF. The CDR3 DNA follows: TGTGCCAGCAGCGGGGACTCCTACAATGAGCAGTTCTTC.

The rearrangement uses TRBV7-9 and TRBJ1-1; 8 nucleotides line up with TRBD1. Germline CDR1 SEHNR, CDR2 FQNEAQ (reference sequence). This CDR3 contains 14 residues. The junction had 8 bases not matched to a gene; V was cut back by 7 bases and J by 4 bases. The DNA for the CDR3 is TGTGCCAGCAACCCCGGGACAGGAGGCACTGAAGCTTTCTTT. Amino acid sequence: CASNPGTGGTEAFF.

The V gene is TRBV20-1, the J gene TRBJ2-5, with 8 bases lining up with TRBD1. CDR1 and CDR2 (germline): DFQATT, SNEGSKA (reference sequence). The CDR3 extends over 13 amino acids. J lost 2 bases, V lost 5 bases, and 4 bases had no gene match. Written as DNA, the CDR3 is TGCAGTGCTGCCCGGACAGGGCAAGAGACCCAGTACTTC. Its translation: CSAARTGQETQYF.

The rearrangement links TRBV2 to TRBJ2-3; TRBD1 matches at 7 bases. V lost 7 bases, J lost 2 bases, and 6 bases stayed unmatched. Germline CDR1 SNHLY, CDR2 FYNNEI. The CDR3 runs to 14 residues. The CDR3 region has the DNA TGTGCCAGCAAGGGACAGATCAACACAGATACGCAGTATTTT. Its translation is CASKGQINTDTQYF. Combining the CDR3 with reference TRBV2 and TRBJ2-3 gives the whole variable domain EPEVTQTPSHQVTQMGQEVILRCVPISNHLYFYWYRQILGQKVEFLVSFYNNEISEKSEIFDDQFSVERPDGSNFTLKIRSTKLEDSAMYFCASKGQINTDTQYFGPGTRLTVL.